These 32 T cell receptor beta chains were all obtained from the same sample, sequenced in a study of blood T cell repertoires in COVID-19. The assay was immunoSEQ multiplex PCR, and TCRdb's table has in-frame clones only and misses some. The sample consists of approximately 100,000 clones, about 86% of them appearing once. The sequencing input was PBMCs or T cells enriched from blood (not recorded which). The origin of the receptors is a woman between 45 and 65 years old who had recovered from COVID-19.

The chain recombines TRBV2 with TRBJ1-6; TRBD1 might be the D (5 bases). CDR1 SNHLY and CDR2 FYNNEI come from the germline V gene. The CDR3 loop spans 16 amino acids. Trimming removed 4 bases at V and 0 bases at J, with 10 bases between. CDR3 in amino acids: CASSARGSSYNSPLHF. CDR3 bases: TGTGCCAGCAGTGCCCGGGGGAGCTCCTATAATTCACCCCTCCACTTT.

The genes are TRBV19 and TRBJ1-4; no clear D. The CDR3 loop spans 14 amino acids. Trimming pared 3 bases from V and 8 bases from J, leaving 13 bases between. CDR1 and CDR2 from the germline V gene are LNHDA and SQIVND (reference sequence). The DNA for the CDR3 is TGTGCCAGTAGTATGAGCAGACGAGGGGAAAAACTGTTTTTT. Translating it yields CASSMSRRGEKLFF.

The gene calls are TRBV5-6 and TRBJ2-2; 7 bases agree with TRBD1. The CDR3 spans 15 residues. The germline CDR1 and CDR2 sequences are SGHDT and YYEEEE. Trimming at V came to 2 bases and at J to 8 bases, leaving 9 bases not matched to a gene. The CDR3, as DNA: TGTGCCAGCAGCTTCGGACAGGACAGCACGGGGGAGCTGTTTTTT. Its protein product is CASSFGQDSTGELFF.

A single count supports this clone. The chain links TRBV23-1 to TRBJ2-1, with 9 bases identical to TRBD1. TRBV23-1 is classed as an ORF, of uncertain function. V gave up 3 bases and J gave up 8 bases; unmatched junction bases: 14. The CDR3 extends over 17 amino acids. The DNA of the CDR3 is TGCGCCAGCAGTCAGCCCGACCGGGACAGGGAGGTCTATGAGCAGTTCTTC. Translated: CASSQPDRDREVYEQFF.

The chain recombines TRBV18 with TRBJ2-3; D is unresolved. The CDR3 totals 15 residues. Trimming removed 0 bases from V and 4 bases from J, with 11 bases in between. Germline V gene lookup returns CDR1 KGHSH and CDR2 LQKENI. In nucleotides, the CDR3 is TGTGCCAGCTCACCACCCAGGATGACCCCAGATACGCAGTATTTT. Its translation is CASSPPRMTPDTQYF.

This chain links TRBV27 with TRBJ1-5, with unresolved D. Trimming cost V 4 bases and J 0 bases, with 4 bases left between them. This CDR3 is 13 amino acids long. Germline V gene sequence: CDR1 MNHEY, CDR2 SMNVEV (reference sequence). CDR3 amino acids: CASSSNSNQPQHF. DNA of the CDR3: TGTGCCAGCAGTTCAAATAGCAATCAGCCCCAGCATTTT.

In this sample, this clone turned up a few times. The chain links TRBV4-1 to TRBJ1-5, with 7 bases lining up with TRBD1. The CDR3 consists of 15 residues. Trimming took 3 bases from V and 3 from J; bases not matched to a gene: 5. CDR1 is MGHRA and CDR2 is YSYEKL in the germline V gene. The CDR3 nucleotides read TGCGCCAGCAGCCAGGGACAGAGCTACAATCAGCCCCAGCATTTT. Translation: CASSQGQSYNQPQHF.

The genes are TRBV28 and TRBJ1-2; D is ambiguous. V lost 2 bases to trimming and J lost 5 bases, with 9 bases between them. CDR1 and CDR2 from the germline V gene are MDHEN and SYDVKM. CDR3 size: 13 residues. CDR3 nucleotides: TGTGCCAGCAGTTTAGACTCGCAGTATGGCTACACCTTC. This gives the protein CASSLDSQYGYTF.

This chain joins TRBV6-5 and TRBJ2-7, with TRBD1 matching over 8 bases. V lost 5 bases, J lost 6 bases, and 6 bases stayed unmatched. The germline V gene has CDR1 MNHEY and CDR2 SVGAGI. CDR3 size: 13 residues. Here the CDR3 reads CASSPGQALEQYF. The CDR3 DNA follows: TGTGCCAGCAGTCCGGGACAGGCACTCGAGCAGTACTTC.

This clone was counted once. The CDR3 reads CASPYPWEKLFF. The CDR3 region has the DNA TGTGCCAGCCCCTACCCCTGGGAAAAACTGTTTTTT. The genes are TRBV27 and TRBJ1-4; D is unclear. The CDR3 runs 12 residues. In germline, CDR1 is MNHEY, CDR2 SMNVEV (reference sequence). V shed 8 bases and J shed 8 bases, with 12 bases lying between them.

The chain recombines TRBV28 with TRBJ1-1; unclear D gene. With 8 bases removed from V and 10 bases from J, the gap between germline ends came to 11 bases. Germline values: CDR1 MDHEN, CDR2 SYDVKM. The CDR3 is 10 amino acids. The CDR3 loop is CASLQVRAFF. The CDR3 DNA sequence: TGTGCCAGCTTGCAGGTGCGAGCTTTCTTT.

This CDR3 reads CASSLGDTPNEKLFF. The CDR3, as DNA: TGTGCCAGCAGCTTGGGTGACACCCCGAATGAAAAACTGTTTTTT. The V and J genes are TRBV5-4 and TRBJ1-4; unclear D gene. This CDR3 contains 15 residues. Germline loops: CDR1 SGHNT, CDR2 YYREEE (reference sequence). V lost 0 bases, J lost 5 bases, and 11 bases lay in between.

The rearrangement uses TRBV6-2 or TRBV6-3 and TRBJ2-5, with TRBD2 identical over 7 bases. Germline CDR1 is MNHEY and CDR2 is SVGEGT. The CDR3 totals 16 residues. The V segment lost 2 bases and the J segment 4 bases; nucleotides outside the gene matches: 10. Here the CDR3 reads CASSYLSPGGGETQYF. The CDR3 DNA sequence: TGTGCCAGCAGTTACCTTTCTCCCGGCGGGGGAGAGACCCAGTACTTC.

The V and J genes are TRBV28 and TRBJ1-1; TRBD1 matches at 9 bases. The CDR3 has 15 amino acids. CDR1 and CDR2 from the germline V gene are MDHEN and SYDVKM. With 4 bases clipped from V and 1 base from J, the junction kept 4 bases outside the gene matches. CDR3 bases: TGTGCCAGCAGTTCCGGGGACAGGGAGAACACTGAAGCTTTCTTT. Encoded protein: CASSSGDRENTEAFF.

The rearrangement joins TRBV7-9 to TRBJ1-1, with TRBD1 matching over 7 bases. The CDR3 loop spans 14 amino acids. CDR1 SEHNR and CDR2 FQNEAQ come from the germline V gene (reference sequence). The V and J ends lost 5 bases and 2 bases, in that order; junction bases with no gene match: 5. CDR3 amino acids: CASSPWDSNTEAFF. The CDR3 DNA follows: TGTGCCAGCAGCCCCTGGGACAGCAACACTGAAGCTTTCTTT.

The rearrangement joins TRBV5-1 to TRBJ1-5; D gene unclear. In germline, CDR1 is SGHRS, CDR2 YFSETQ. Trimming pared 0 bases from V and 5 bases from J, leaving 12 bases between. This CDR3 is 15 amino acids long. In DNA form, the CDR3 reads TGCGCCAGCAGCTTGGCGCCGGGGTTCTATCAGCCCCAGCATTTT. It specifies CASSLAPGFYQPQHF.

This chain connects TRBV21-1 to TRBJ2-1; the D segment call TRBD2 is taken from the table without a DNA check. TRBV21-1 is tagged as a pseudogene. The CDR3 spans 18 residues. The CDR3 loop reads CASSKEDLGREVFNEQFF. In DNA, the CDR3 is TGTGCCAGCAGCAAAGAGGATTTAGGGCGGGAGGTATTCAATGAGCAGTTCTTC.

For the CDR3, the DNA is TGTGCCAGCAGTTCGGGACATCTTCAGTACTTC. Its translation is CASSSGHLQYF. V and J are TRBV27 and TRBJ2-4; tentative D call: TRBD1 (6 bases). Per the germline V gene, CDR1 is MNHEY and CDR2 is SMNVEV (reference sequence). The V end was cut by 4 bases, the J end by 11 bases, with 9 bases between. The length of the CDR3 is 11 residues.

CDR3 protein: CASSPEDGGGAGNEQFF. CDR3 sequence (DNA): TGTGCCAGCAGTCCGGAGGATGGCGGGGGGGCTGGGAATGAGCAGTTCTTC. This rearrangement joins TRBV27 to TRBJ2-1; 9 nucleotides agree with TRBD2. This CDR3 contains 17 residues. The germline V gene encodes CDR1 MNHEY and CDR2 SMNVEV (reference sequence). V dropped 5 bases and J dropped 7; count of bases not matched to a gene: 15.

As for this clone: The sample contains more than one DNA sequence encoding this CDR3. The chain employs TRBV28 and TRBJ1-1, with D perhaps TRBD1 (5 bases). Trimming removed 3 bases from V and 4 bases from J, with 9 bases in between. The CDR3 is made up of 13 amino acids. Germline V CDR1 and CDR2: MDHEN, SYDVKM. CDR3 bases: TGTGCCAGCAGTTTTAGGCAGGGCACTGAAGCTTTCTTT. This codes for CASSFRQGTEAFF.

This clone was observed a handful of times. The gene calls are TRBV11-2 and TRBJ1-1; D might be TRBD1 (6 bases). The ends were cut back, 2 bases at V and 0 bases at J, with 16 bases in the middle. This CDR3 contains 17 residues. Per the germline V gene, CDR1 is SGHAT and CDR2 is FQNNGV. CDR3 loop: CASSLNRATSLNTEAFF. The CDR3 DNA reads as TGTGCCAGCAGCTTAAACAGGGCCACCTCGTTGAACACTGAAGCTTTCTTT.

This clone was found once. The chain employs TRBV18 and TRBJ1-1, with 10 nucleotides matching TRBD1. CDR3 length: 14 amino acids. The germline V gene encodes CDR1 KGHSH and CDR2 LQKENI. V lost 2 bases to trimming and J lost 4 bases; unmatched junction nucleotides: 1. This chain's CDR3 is CASSPGQGVTEAFF. The DNA of the CDR3 is TGTGCCAGCTCACCAGGACAGGGGGTCACTGAAGCTTTCTTT.

The chain combines TRBV3-1 (or the pseudogene TRBV3-2) with TRBJ1-1; D unclear. With 1 base removed from V and 1 base from J, the gap between germline ends came to 4 bases. The CDR3 sequence is 13 residues long. Germline CDR1 reads LGHDT; CDR2 reads YNNKEL (reference sequence). CDR3: CASSQGRNTEAFF. Here the CDR3 DNA reads TGTGCCAGCAGCCAAGGGAGGAACACTGAAGCTTTCTTT.

The gene calls are TRBV29-1 and TRBJ2-7, with 8 bases that match TRBD1. The CDR3 has 13 residues. In germline, CDR1 is SQVTM, CDR2 ANQGSEA. V was clipped by 4 bases and J by 3 bases; unmatched bases: 5. This CDR3 reads CSVAPGTGYEQYF. DNA for the CDR3: TGCAGCGTTGCCCCCGGGACAGGCTACGAGCAGTACTTC.

The chain uses TRBV19 and TRBJ2-7; 7 bases agree with TRBD2. The CDR3 is 13 residues long. The ends lost 4 bases at V and 5 bases at J; junction bases unmatched: 5. From germline, CDR1 is LNHDA and CDR2 SQIVND (reference sequence). The CDR3 spells CASSSGRINEQYF. In DNA, the CDR3 is TGTGCCAGTAGTAGCGGGAGAATCAACGAGCAGTACTTC. The entire variable domain, with the rest obtained from reference TRBV19 and TRBJ2-7, is as follows: DGGITQSPKYLFRKEGQNVTLSCEQNLNHDAMYWYRQDPGQGLRLIYYSQIVNDFQKGDIAEGYSVSREKKESFPLTVTSAQKNPTAFYLCASSSGRINEQYFGPGTRLTVT.

This clone occurred once. CDR3 amino acids: CASSGDGSSYEQYF. CDR3 DNA sequence: TGCGCCAGCAGCGGGGACGGGAGCTCCTACGAGCAGTACTTC. This chain uses TRBV5-1 with TRBJ2-7, with D maybe TRBD2 (6 bases). Between the trimmed V and J ends, which lost 4 bases and 0 bases, there was a span of 11 bases. CDR1 is SGHRS, CDR2 YFSETQ, per germline. The CDR3 is 14 residues long.

The chain joins TRBV29-1 to TRBJ2-2; maybe TRBD1 (5 bases). Looked up from germline, CDR1 is SQVTM and CDR2 is ANQGSEA. This CDR3 is 13 amino acids long. Trimming removed 5 bases from V and 4 bases from J, with 11 bases in between. The CDR3 loop is CSVFGASTGELFF. CDR3 DNA: TGCAGCGTTTTTGGGGCGAGCACCGGGGAGCTGTTTTTT.

The chain joins TRBV27 to TRBJ1-2, with D possibly matching TRBD1 (6 bases). Looked up from germline, CDR1 is MNHEY and CDR2 is SMNVEV (reference sequence). The CDR3 has 12 residues. V lost 6 bases, J lost 4 bases, and 9 bases lay in between. The CDR3 protein is CASRGDTYGYTF. In DNA form, the CDR3 reads TGTGCCAGCAGAGGGGACACCTATGGCTACACCTTC.

This sequence joins TRBV5-4 and TRBJ2-3, with TRBD1 matching 10 bases. The junction had 7 bases not matched to a gene; V was cut back by 0 bases and J by 9 bases. The CDR3 length is 15 residues. Germline V gene lookup returns CDR1 SGHNT and CDR2 YYREEE (reference sequence). The CDR3 bases are TGTGCCAGCAGCTTGGGGGACAGGGGATTAGGCACGCAGTATTTT. Translating gives CASSLGDRGLGTQYF.

The CDR3 region has the DNA TGTGCCAGCAGCTTCGGGACATGGGGAGCTTTCTTT. Its protein product is CASSFGTWGAFF. The rearrangement links TRBV7-2 to TRBJ1-1, with D maybe TRBD1 (6 bases). V shed 3 bases and J shed 10 bases, with 12 bases lying between them. CDR3 length: 12 amino acids. CDR1 is SGHTA and CDR2 is FQGNSA in the germline V gene.

This sequence joins TRBV30 and TRBJ1-2; possible D gene TRBD1, 6 bases. Germline V CDR1 and CDR2: GTSNPN, SVGIG (reference sequence). The CDR3 sequence is 13 residues long. Trimming removed 3 bases at V and 7 bases at J, with 15 bases between. The CDR3 is CAWRTGSYVGYTF. The DNA for the CDR3 is TGTGCCTGGAGGACAGGCTCGTATGTTGGCTACACCTTC.

The V call is TRBV7-2, the J call TRBJ2-7; D is unresolved. With 3 bases removed from V and 6 bases from J, the gap between germline ends came to 12 bases. CDR3 size: 13 residues. Germline V lookup: CDR1 SGHTA, CDR2 FQGNSA. CDR3: CASSFGLFREQYF. The CDR3 nucleotides read TGTGCCAGCAGCTTCGGTCTTTTCCGCGAGCAGTACTTC. The whole variable domain, filled in from reference TRBV7-2 and TRBJ2-7, reads GAGVSQSPSNKVTEKGKDVELRCDPISGHTALYWYRQSLGQGLEFLIYFQGNSAPDKSGLPSDRFSAERTGGSVSTLTIQRTQQEDSAVYLCASSFGLFREQYFGPGTRLTVT.